The present TCR beta chain was sequenced within a study of blood T cell repertoires in COVID-19. On the study more broadly: Samples of COVID-19 (acute and convalescent) were obtained from the United States, Italy and Spain. PBMCs, B-cell-depleted T cells, or T cells provided the cDNA or gDNA that made up the material.

Trimming removed 0 bases from V and 4 bases from J, with 13 bases in between. The CDR3 runs 15 residues. From germline, CDR1 is SGHRS and CDR2 YFSETQ. As originally analysed: Estimation of nucleated cell counts relied on the amplification of reference gene primers. Produced via immunoSEQ multiplex PCR; TCRdb's table is partial and in-frame only. That table is the source of V, J and clone size, and D and trimming were worked out from the DNA. In the table there are over 45,000 clones, around 70% of which are singletons. The sample taken for sequencing was peripheral blood. The rearrangement links TRBV5-1 to TRBJ2-5, with D maybe TRBD1 (6 bases). This receptor was taken from a woman between 45 and 65 years old with active or convalescent COVID-19. CDR3 amino acids: CASSLDGTSGETQYF. The CDR3 DNA reads as TGCGCCAGCAGCTTGGACGGGACAAGCGGAGAGACCCAGTACTTC.